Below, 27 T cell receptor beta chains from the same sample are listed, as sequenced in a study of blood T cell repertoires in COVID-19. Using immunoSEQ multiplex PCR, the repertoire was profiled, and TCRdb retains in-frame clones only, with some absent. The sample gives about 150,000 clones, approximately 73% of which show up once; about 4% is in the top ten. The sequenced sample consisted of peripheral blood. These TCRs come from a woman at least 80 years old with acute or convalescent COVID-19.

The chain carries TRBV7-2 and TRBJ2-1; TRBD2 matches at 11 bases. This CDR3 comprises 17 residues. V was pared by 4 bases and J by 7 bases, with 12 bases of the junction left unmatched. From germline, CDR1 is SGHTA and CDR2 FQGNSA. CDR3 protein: CASSSKVTSGSFNEQFF. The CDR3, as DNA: TGTGCCAGCAGCTCTAAGGTCACTAGCGGGAGTTTTAATGAGCAGTTCTTC.

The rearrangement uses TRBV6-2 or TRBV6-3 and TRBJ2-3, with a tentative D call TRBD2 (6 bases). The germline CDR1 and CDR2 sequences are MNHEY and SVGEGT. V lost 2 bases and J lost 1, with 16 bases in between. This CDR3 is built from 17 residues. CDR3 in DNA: TGTGCCAGCAGTTACGGGCAGCGGGCTTGGGGCACAGATACGCAGTATTTT. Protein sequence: CASSYGQRAWGTDTQYF.

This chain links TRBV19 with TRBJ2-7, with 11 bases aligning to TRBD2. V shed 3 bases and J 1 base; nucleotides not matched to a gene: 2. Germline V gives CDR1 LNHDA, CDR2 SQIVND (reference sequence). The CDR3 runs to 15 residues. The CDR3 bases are TGTGCCAGTAGTATTCTAGCGGGGGGATCCTACGAGCAGTACTTC. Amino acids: CASSILAGGSYEQYF.

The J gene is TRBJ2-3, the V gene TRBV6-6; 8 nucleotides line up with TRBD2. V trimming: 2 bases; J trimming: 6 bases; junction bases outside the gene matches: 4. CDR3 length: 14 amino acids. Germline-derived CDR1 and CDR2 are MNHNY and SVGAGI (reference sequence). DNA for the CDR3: TGTGCCAGCAGTTACCGGGAGGGTTCGGATACGCAGTATTTT. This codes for CASSYREGSDTQYF.

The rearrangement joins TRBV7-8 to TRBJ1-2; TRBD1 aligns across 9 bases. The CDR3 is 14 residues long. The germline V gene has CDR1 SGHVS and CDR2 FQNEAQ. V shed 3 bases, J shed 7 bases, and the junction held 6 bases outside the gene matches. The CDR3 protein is CASSFKQGAGGYTF. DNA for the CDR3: TGTGCCAGCAGCTTCAAACAGGGGGCCGGTGGCTACACCTTC. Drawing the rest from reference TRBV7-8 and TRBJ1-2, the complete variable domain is GAGVSQSPRYKVAKRGQDVALRCDPISGHVSLFWYQQALGQGPEFLTYFQNEAQLDKSGLPSDRFFAERPEGSVSTLKIQRTQQEDSAVYLCASSFKQGAGGYTFGSGTRLTVV.

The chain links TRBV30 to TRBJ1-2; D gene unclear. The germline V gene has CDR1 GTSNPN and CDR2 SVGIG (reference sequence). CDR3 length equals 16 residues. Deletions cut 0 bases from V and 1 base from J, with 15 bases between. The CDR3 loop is CAWSVPRGRNNYGYTF. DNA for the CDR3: TGTGCCTGGAGTGTCCCTCGGGGAAGGAATAACTATGGCTACACCTTC.

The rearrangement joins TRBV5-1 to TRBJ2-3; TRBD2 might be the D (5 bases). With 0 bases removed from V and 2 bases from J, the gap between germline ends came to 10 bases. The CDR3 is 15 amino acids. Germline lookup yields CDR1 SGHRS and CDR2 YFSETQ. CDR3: CASSLARDHTDTQYF. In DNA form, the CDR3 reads TGCGCCAGCAGCTTGGCTCGGGATCACACAGATACGCAGTATTTT. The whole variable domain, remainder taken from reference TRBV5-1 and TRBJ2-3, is KAGVTQTPRYLIKTRGQQVTLSCSPISGHRSVSWYQQTPGQGLQFLFEYFSETQRNKGNFPGRFSGRQFSNSRSEMNVSTLELGDSALYLCASSLARDHTDTQYFGPGTRLTVL.

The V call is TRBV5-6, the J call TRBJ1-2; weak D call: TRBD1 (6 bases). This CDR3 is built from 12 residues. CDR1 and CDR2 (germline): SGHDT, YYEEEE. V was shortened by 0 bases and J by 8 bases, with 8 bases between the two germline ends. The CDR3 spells CASSLGGGGYTF. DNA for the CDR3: TGTGCCAGCAGCTTGGGGGGGGGCGGCTACACCTTC.

DNA of the CDR3: TGTGCCAGCAGCTTAGTTGGTTTCGGGGGTTCACCCCTCCACTTT. Amino acid sequence: CASSLVGFGGSPLHF. The V call is TRBV11-2, the J call TRBJ1-6, with D possibly matching TRBD1 (5 bases). Germline loops: CDR1 SGHAT, CDR2 FQNNGV. V was trimmed by 1 base and J by 9 bases, leaving 13 bases between them. The CDR3 length is 15 residues. Drawing the rest from reference TRBV11-2 and TRBJ1-6, the complete variable domain is EAGVAQSPRYKIIEKRQSVAFWCNPISGHATLYWYQQILGQGPKLLIQFQNNGVVDDSQLPKDRFSAERLKGVDSTLKIQPAKLEDSAVYLCASSLVGFGGSPLHFGNGTRLTVT.

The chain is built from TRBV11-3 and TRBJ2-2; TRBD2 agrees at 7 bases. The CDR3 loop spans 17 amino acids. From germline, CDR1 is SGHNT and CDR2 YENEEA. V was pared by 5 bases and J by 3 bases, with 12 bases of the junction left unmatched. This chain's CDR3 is CASSQTYGRSYTGELFF. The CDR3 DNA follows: TGTGCCAGCAGCCAGACTTACGGGAGGAGTTACACCGGGGAGCTGTTTTTT.

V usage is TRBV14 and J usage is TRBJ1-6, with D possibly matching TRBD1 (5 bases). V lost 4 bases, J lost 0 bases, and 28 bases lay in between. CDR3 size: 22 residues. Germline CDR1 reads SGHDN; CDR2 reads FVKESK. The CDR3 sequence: CASSLPQGPIFRTSSYNSPLHF. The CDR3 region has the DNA TGTGCCAGCAGCCTCCCCCAGGGCCCCATTTTTCGTACGAGCTCCTATAATTCACCCCTCCACTTT.

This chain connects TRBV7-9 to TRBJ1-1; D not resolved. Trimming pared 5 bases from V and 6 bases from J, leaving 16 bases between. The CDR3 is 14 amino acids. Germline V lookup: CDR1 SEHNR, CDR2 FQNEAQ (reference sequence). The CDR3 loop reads CASSPTDAGAEAFF. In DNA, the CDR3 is TGTGCCAGCAGCCCCACAGATGCCGGCGCTGAAGCTTTCTTT.

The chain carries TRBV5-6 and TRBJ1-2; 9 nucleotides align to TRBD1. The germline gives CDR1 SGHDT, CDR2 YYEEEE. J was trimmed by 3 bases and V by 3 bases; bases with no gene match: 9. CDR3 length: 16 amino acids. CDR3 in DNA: TGTGCCAGCAGCTGGACCCTACAGGGGGCGGACTATGGCTACACCTTC. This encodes CASSWTLQGADYGYTF.

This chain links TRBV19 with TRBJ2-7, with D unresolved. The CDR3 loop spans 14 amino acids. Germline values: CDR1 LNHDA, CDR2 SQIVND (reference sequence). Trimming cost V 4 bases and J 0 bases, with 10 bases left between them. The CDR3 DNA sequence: TGTGCCAGTAGTAGTCAAGCATCCTCCTACGAGCAGTACTTC. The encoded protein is CASSSQASSYEQYF.

DNA of the CDR3: TGTGCCAGCAGCAGGACAGGTCATAAGAATGAAAAACTGTTTTTT. Protein: CASSRTGHKNEKLFF. The rearrangement uses TRBV14 and TRBJ1-4; 7 positions match TRBD1. Germline CDR1 and CDR2: SGHDN and FVKESK. Losses at the gene ends were 5 bases for V and 5 bases for J; bases not matched to a gene: 8. The CDR3 extends over 15 amino acids. Drawing the rest from reference TRBV14 and TRBJ1-4, the complete variable domain is EAGVTQFPSHSVIEKGQTVTLRCDPISGHDNLYWYRRVMGKEIKFLLHFVKESKQDESGMPNNRFLAERTGGTYSTLKVQPAELEDSGVYFCASSRTGHKNEKLFFGSGTQLSVL.

In DNA, the CDR3 is TGTGCCAGCAGCCGAGCCGGGAGTACTAATGAAAAACTGTTTTTT. This sequence encodes CASSRAGSTNEKLFF. The chain recombines TRBV3-1 (or the pseudogene TRBV3-2) with TRBJ1-4; no firm D call. CDR1 is LGHDT and CDR2 is YNNKEL in the germline V gene (reference sequence). This CDR3 spans 15 amino acids. Trimming took 4 bases from V and 2 from J, leaving 11 bases between them.

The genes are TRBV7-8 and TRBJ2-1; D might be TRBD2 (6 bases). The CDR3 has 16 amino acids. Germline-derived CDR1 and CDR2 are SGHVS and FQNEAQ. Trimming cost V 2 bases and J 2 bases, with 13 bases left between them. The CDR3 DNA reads TGTGCCAGCAGCTTATTTTTGATAGCGGCCTACAATGAGCAGTTCTTC. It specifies CASSLFLIAAYNEQFF.

The CDR3 protein is CASSYGISEAFF. In DNA form, the CDR3 reads TGTGCCAGCAGTTACGGTATCAGTGAAGCTTTCTTT. The chain is built from TRBV6-2 or TRBV6-3 and TRBJ1-1; D is unresolved. The V end was cut by 2 bases, the J end by 7 bases, with 8 bases between. The CDR3 is 12 residues long. CDR1 is MNHEY, CDR2 SVGEGT, per germline.

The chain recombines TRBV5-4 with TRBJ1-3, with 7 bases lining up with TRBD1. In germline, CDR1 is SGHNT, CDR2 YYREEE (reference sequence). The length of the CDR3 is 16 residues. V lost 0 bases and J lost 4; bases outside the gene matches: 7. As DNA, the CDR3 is TGTGCCAGCAGCTTGGATTGGGGCAGGGGGGGAAACACCATATATTTT. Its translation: CASSLDWGRGGNTIYF.

The CDR3 sequence is CASSIGAGRASTDTQYF. The CDR3 region has the DNA TGTGCCAGTAGTATAGGTGCCGGGAGGGCGAGCACAGATACGCAGTATTTT. The chain couples TRBV19 to TRBJ2-3; TRBD2 matches at 8 bases. Germline assignment: CDR1 LNHDA and CDR2 SQIVND (reference sequence). The ends lost 1 base at V and 0 bases at J; junction bases unmatched: 6. The CDR3 consists of 17 residues.

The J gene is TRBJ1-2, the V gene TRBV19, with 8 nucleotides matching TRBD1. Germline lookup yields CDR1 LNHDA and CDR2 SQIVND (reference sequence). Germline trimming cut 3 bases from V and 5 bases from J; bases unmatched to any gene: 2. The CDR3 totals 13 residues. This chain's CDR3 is CASSMTGEYGYTF. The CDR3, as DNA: TGTGCCAGTAGTATGACAGGGGAGTATGGCTACACCTTC. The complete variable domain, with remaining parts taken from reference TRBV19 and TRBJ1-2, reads DGGITQSPKYLFRKEGQNVTLSCEQNLNHDAMYWYRQDPGQGLRLIYYSQIVNDFQKGDIAEGYSVSREKKESFPLTVTSAQKNPTAFYLCASSMTGEYGYTFGSGTRLTVV.

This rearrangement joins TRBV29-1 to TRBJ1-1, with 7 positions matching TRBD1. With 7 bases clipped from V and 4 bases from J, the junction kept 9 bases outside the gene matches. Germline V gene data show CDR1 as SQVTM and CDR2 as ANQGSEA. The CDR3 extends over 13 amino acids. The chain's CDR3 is CSASLGGATEAFF. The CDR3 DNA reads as TGCAGCGCCAGTTTAGGGGGCGCCACTGAAGCTTTCTTT.

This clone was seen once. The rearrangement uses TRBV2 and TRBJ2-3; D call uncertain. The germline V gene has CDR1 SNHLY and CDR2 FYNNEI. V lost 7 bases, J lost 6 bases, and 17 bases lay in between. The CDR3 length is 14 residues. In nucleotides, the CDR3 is TGTGCCAGCACTGGCCCTCTTCGAACGGATACGCAGTATTTT. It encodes CASTGPLRTDTQYF.

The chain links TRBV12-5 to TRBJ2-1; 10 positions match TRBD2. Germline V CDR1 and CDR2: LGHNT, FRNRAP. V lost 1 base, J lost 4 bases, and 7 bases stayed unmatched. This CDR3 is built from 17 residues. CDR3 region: CASGLEAGTSVYNEQFF. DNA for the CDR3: TGTGCTAGTGGTTTGGAGGCCGGGACTAGCGTATACAATGAGCAGTTCTTC.

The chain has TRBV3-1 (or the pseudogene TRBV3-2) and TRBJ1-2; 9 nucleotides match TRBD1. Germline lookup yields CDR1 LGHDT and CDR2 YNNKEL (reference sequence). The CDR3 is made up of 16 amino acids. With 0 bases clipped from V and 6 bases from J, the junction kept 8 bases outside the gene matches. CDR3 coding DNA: TGTGCCAGCAGCCAAGATATTCCGGGACAGGGAGATGGCTACACCTTC. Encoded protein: CASSQDIPGQGDGYTF.

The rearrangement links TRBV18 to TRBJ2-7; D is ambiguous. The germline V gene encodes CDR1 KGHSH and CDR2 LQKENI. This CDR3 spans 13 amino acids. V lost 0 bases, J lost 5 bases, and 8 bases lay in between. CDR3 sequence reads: CASSPPSRNEQYF. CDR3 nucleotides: TGTGCCAGCTCACCACCGTCTCGTAACGAGCAGTACTTC.

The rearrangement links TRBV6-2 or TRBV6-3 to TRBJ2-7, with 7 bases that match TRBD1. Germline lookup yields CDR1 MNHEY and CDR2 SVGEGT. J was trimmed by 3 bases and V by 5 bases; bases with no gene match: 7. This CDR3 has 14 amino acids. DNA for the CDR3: TGTGCCAGCAGTCCGAGGGACAGCCTCTACGAGCAGTACTTC. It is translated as CASSPRDSLYEQYF.